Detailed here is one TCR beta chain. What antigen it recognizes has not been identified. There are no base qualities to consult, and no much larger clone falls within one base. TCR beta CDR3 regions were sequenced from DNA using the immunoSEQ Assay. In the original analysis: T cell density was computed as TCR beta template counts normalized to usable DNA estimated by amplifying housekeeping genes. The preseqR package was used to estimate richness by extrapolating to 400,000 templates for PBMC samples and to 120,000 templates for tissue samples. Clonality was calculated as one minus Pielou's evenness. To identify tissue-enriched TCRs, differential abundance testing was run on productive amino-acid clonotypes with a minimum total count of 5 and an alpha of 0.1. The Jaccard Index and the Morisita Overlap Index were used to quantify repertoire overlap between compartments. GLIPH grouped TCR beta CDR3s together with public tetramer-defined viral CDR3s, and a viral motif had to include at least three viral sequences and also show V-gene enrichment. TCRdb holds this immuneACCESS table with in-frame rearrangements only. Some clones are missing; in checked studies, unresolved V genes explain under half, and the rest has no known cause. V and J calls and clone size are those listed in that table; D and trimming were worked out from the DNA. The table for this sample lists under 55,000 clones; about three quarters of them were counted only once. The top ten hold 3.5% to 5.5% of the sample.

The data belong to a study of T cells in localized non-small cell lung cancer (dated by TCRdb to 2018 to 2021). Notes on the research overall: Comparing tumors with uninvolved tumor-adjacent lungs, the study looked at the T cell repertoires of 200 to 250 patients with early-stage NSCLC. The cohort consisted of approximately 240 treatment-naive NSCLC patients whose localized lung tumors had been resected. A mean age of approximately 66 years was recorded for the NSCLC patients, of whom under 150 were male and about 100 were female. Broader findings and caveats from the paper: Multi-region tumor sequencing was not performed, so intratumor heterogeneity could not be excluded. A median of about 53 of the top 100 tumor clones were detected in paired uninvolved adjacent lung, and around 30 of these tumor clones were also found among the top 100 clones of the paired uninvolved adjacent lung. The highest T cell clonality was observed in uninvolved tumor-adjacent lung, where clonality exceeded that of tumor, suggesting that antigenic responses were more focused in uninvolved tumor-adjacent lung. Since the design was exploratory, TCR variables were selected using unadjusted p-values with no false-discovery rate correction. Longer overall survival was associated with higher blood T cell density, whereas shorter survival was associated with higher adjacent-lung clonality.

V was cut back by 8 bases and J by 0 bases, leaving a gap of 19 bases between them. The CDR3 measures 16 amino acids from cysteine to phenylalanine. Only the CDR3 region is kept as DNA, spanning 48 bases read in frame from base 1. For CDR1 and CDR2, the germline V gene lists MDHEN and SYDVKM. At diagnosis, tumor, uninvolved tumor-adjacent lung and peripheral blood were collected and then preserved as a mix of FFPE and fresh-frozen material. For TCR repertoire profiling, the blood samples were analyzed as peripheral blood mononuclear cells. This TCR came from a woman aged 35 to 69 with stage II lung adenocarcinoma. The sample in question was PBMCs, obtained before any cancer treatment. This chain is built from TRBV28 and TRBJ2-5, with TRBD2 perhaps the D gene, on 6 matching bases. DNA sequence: TGTGCCAGCCTATATGGCGGGGCGGGGTACCAAGAGACCCAGTACTTC. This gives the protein CASLYGGAGYQETQYF. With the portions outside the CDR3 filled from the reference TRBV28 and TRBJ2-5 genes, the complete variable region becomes DVKVTQSSRYLVKRTGEKVFLECVQDMDHENMFWYRQDPGLGLRLIYFSYDVKMKEKGDIPEGYSVSREKKERFSLILESASTNQTSMYLCASLYGGAGYQETQYFGPGTRLLVL.